This T cell receptor beta chain appears in the sequencing data of a study of cytomegalovirus exposure and HLA in healthy donors. Study-wide results and limits: In vitro confirmation showed a few CMV-associated chains to be CMV antigen specific.

Assay used: immunoSEQ multiplex PCR; TCRdb lists only in-frame clones, some missing. The table records 85,000 to 120,000 clones, about nine tenths of them present only once. CDR1 is MRHNA and CDR2 is SNTAGT in the germline V gene. The V end lost 3 bases, the J end lost 0 bases, and 6 bases lay between the germline ends. The CDR3 extends over 13 amino acids. This clone has more than one count but fewer than ten. What it recognizes is unknown. The donors were members of the validation cohort comprising over 100 subjects, separate from the roughly 680-subject first cohort. The source material was PBMCs. This chain connects TRBV6-4 to TRBJ2-7; possibly TRBD2 for D (5 bases). The receptor was isolated from a woman between 18 and 29 years old in good health and CMV-seropositive. The CDR3 bases are TGTGCCAGCAGTGAGGGGAGCTCCTACGAGCAGTACTTC. Its translation is CASSEGSSYEQYF.